Included here is one T cell receptor (beta chain) sequence, with context. Its target antigen remains unknown. No clone much larger than this one lies a single base away; base qualities are absent. These data originate in a study of graft-versus-host responses after intestinal transplantation (dated by TCRdb to the early 2020s). For the wider study: The transplants that recipients received were multivisceral, liver-intestinal, or isolated intestinal. Every recipient was given anti-thymocyte globulin induction, then maintenance tacrolimus and steroids for 3 to 4 years. After intestinal transplantation, graft-versus-host and host-versus-graft alloreactive T cell clones in the graft, circulation and bone marrow were tracked using bulk TCR-beta CDR3 sequencing. Alloreactive clones were identified by sequencing pre-transplant mixed lymphocyte reaction products and comparing them with unstimulated pre-transplant donor and recipient T cells. A cohort of more than 20 intestinal transplant recipients, including one retransplant, was enrolled, and a few patients lacking pretransplant specimens were excluded. A peak of at least 4% donor T cells among recipient peripheral blood mononuclear cells was the definition used for donor T cell macrochimerism. Samples from a few later patients were sequenced in-house on an Illumina MiSeq with MiXCR processing rather than by the commercial service.

From the cysteine through the phenylalanine, the CDR3 covers 11 amino acids. Solely the CDR3 DNA is kept, with 33 bases framed from the first base. V loses 4 bases of germline sequence and J loses 6 bases, and the interval between the two ends is 7 bases. From a lookup of the germline V gene, CDR1 and CDR2 are SQVTM and ANQGSEA. The library was generated by the immunoSEQ multiplex PCR assay. For most patients, genomic DNA was isolated with the Qiagen DNeasy Blood and Tissue Kit and shipped frozen to Adaptive Biotechnologies for TCR sequencing. Adaptive Biotechnologies carried out high-throughput TCR-beta CDR3 sequencing of genomic DNA for most patients. As for the original processing: Adaptive's ImmunoSEQ software was the source of the TCR sequencing data for about 18 patients, while a few other patients were processed with MiXCR and VDJtools. To correct CD4 versus CD8 sorting errors, sequences present in both subsets at a frequency ratio below 5:1 were removed. CDR3 nucleotide sequences shared between donor and recipient were removed because the origin of such sequences could not be assigned. To be classed as alloreactive, a clone needed at least 2-fold expansion over unstimulated cells and a minimum CFSE-low frequency of 0.002% (template counts) or 0.001% (read counts). Clones were considered mappable if detected in sequenced pre-transplant spleen, lymph node, or MLR CFSE-low populations of the donor or recipient. Cumulative frequency of alloreactive clones was calculated as a percentage of all sequences weighted by copy number. TCRdb mirrors the immuneACCESS table, restricted to in-frame sequences. Some clones are absent from its copies; in checked studies, under half trace to an unresolved V gene, and the reason for the others is unknown. V, J and clone size are those of that table, while D and trimming were read from the DNA. The sample profile shows about 100,000 clones; over 75% of them were found once. The ten largest clones add up to about 0.9% of the sample.

Points the paper makes about the study in general: In the allografts of patients with donor T cell macrochimerism, GvH to HvG T cell clonal ratios were high. GvH clones were found in recipient bone marrow, and some of the GvH clones appeared earlier in ileal mucosa or blood, which is consistent with an intestinal mucosal origin. The relatively low number and heterogeneity of intestinal transplant patients limited the conclusions. Early after transplant, peak levels of circulating GvH clones were found to be associated with declines in HvG clones.

The time point label for this specimen denotes: cells obtained before transplantation from donor or recipient. CD3+CD4+ and CD3+CD8+ populations were FACS-sorted from unstimulated pre-transplant donor and recipient cells taken from spleen or lymph nodes. This sequence was found in a human donor who received an intestinal transplant. This sample comprised unstimulated CD4+ T cells sorted from spleen or lymph node cells, obtained before intestinal transplant. This sequence uses TRBV29-1 and TRBJ2-1; too little of a D gene remains to name it. At the DNA level, the sequence is TGCAGCGTTGTACGACGCAATGAGCAGTTCTTC. Its amino acids are CSVVRRNEQFF.